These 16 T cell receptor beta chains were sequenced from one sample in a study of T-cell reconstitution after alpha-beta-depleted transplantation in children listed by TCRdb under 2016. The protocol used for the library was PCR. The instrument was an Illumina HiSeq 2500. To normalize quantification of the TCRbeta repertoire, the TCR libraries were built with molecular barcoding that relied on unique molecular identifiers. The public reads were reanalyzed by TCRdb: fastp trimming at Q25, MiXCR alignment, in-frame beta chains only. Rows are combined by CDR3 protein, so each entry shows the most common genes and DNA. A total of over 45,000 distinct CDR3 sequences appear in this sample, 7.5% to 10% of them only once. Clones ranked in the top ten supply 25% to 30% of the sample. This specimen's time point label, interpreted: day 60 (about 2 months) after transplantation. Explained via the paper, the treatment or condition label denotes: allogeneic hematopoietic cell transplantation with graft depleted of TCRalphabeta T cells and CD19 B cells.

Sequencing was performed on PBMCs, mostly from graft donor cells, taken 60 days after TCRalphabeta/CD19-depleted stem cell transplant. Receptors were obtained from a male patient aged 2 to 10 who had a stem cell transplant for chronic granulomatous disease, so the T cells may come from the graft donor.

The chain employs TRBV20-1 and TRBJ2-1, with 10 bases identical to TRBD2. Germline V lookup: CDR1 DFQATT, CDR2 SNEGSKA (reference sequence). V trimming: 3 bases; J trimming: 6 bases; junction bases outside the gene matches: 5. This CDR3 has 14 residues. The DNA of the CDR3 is TGCAGTGCTAGGATTCTAGCGGGAGTCAATGAGCAGTTCTTC. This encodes CSARILAGVNEQFF.

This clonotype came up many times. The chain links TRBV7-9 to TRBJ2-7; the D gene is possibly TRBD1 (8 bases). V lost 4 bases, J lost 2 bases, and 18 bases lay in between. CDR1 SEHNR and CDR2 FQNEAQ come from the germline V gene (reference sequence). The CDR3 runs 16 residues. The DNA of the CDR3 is TGTGCCAGCAGCTCCACAGGGGGGGACAGGACCTACGAGCAGTACTTC. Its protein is CASSSTGGDRTYEQYF.

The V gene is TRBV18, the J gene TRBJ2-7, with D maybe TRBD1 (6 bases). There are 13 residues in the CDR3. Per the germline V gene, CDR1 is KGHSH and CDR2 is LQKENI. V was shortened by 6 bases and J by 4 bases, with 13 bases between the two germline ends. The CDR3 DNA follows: TGTGCCAGCTCCACCCTAAGGGGGTACGAGCAGTACTTC. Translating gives CASSTLRGYEQYF.

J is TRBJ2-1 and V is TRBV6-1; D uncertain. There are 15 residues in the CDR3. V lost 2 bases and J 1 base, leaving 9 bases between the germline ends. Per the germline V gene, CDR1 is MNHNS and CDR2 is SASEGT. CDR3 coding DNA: TGTGCCAGCAGTGAATCACTATGGTCCTACAATGAGCAGTTCTTC. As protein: CASSESLWSYNEQFF.

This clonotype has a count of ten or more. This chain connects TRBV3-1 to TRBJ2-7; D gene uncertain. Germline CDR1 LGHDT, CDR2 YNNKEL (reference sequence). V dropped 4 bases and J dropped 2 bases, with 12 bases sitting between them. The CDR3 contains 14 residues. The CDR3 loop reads CASSPQRWTYEQYF. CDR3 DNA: TGTGCCAGCAGCCCCCAGAGATGGACCTACGAGCAGTACTTC.

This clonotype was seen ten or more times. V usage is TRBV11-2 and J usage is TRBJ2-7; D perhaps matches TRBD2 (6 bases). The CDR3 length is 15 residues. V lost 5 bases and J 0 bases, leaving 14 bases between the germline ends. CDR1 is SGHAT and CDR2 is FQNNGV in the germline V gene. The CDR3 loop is CASSGGTYSSYEQYF. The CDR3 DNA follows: TGTGCCAGCAGCGGGGGGACGTACAGCTCCTACGAGCAGTACTTC.

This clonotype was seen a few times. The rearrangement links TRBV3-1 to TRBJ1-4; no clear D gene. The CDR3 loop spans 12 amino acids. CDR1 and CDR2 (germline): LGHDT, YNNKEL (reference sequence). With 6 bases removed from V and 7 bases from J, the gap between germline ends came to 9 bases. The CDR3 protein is CASRRASEKLFF. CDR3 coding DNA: TGTGCCAGCAGGAGGGCAAGTGAAAAACTGTTTTTT.

The CDR3 DNA reads as TGCAGTAGTAAAGAAGGGAAAGATACGCAGTATTTT. Its protein product is CSSKEGKDTQYF. V is TRBV29-1 and J is TRBJ2-3; D is undetermined. The CDR3 length is 12 residues. CDR1 is SQVTM and CDR2 is ANQGSEA in the germline V gene.

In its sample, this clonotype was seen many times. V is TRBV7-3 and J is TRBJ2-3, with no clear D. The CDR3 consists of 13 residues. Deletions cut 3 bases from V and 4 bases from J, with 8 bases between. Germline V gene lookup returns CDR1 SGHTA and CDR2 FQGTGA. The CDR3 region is CASSFSHPDTQYF. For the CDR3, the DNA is TGTGCCAGCAGCTTTTCGCACCCAGATACGCAGTATTTT.

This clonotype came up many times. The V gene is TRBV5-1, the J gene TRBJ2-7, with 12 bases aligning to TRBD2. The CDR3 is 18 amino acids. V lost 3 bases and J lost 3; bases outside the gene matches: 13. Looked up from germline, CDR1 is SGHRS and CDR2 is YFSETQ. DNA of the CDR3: TGCGCCAGCAGCTCTCACAGGGCACTAGCGGGAGGAGGCTACGAGCAGTACTTC. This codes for CASSSHRALAGGGYEQYF.

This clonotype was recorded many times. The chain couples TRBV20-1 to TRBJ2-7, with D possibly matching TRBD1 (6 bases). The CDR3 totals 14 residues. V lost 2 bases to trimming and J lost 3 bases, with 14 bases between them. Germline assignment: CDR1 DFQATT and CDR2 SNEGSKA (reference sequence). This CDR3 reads CSARSSDRIYEQYF. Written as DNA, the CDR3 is TGCAGTGCTAGATCCTCAGACAGGATCTACGAGCAGTACTTC.

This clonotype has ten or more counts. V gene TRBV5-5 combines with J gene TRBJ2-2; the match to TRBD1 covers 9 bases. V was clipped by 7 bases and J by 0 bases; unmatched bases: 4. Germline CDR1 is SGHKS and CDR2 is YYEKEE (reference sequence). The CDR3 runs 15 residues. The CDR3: CASETGGSNTGELFF. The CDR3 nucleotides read TGTGCCAGCGAGACAGGGGGTTCGAACACCGGGGAGCTGTTTTTT.

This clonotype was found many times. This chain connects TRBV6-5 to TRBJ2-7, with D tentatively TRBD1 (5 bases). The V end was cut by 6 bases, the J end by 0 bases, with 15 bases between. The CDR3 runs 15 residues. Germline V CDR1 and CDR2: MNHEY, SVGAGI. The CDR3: CASSSDSVSSYEQYF. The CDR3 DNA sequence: TGTGCCAGCAGCTCCGACAGTGTTAGCTCCTACGAGCAGTACTTC.

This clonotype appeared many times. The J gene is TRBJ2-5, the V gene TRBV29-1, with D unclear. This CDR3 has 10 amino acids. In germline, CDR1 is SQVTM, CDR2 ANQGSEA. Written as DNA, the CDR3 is TGCAGGCAACGTGGTGAGACCCAGTACTTC. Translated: CRQRGETQYF.

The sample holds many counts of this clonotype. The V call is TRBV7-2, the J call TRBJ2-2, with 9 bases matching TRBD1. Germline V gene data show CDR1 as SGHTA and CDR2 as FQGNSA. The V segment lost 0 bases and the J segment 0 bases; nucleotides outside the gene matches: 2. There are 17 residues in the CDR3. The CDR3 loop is CASSLARTGANTGELFF. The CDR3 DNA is TGTGCCAGCAGCTTAGCTAGGACAGGGGCGAACACCGGGGAGCTGTTTTTT.

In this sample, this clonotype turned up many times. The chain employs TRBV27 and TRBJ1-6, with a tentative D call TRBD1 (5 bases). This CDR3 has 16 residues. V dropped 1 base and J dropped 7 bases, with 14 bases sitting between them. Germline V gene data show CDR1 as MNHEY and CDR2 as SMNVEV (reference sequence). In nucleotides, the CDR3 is TGTGCCAGCAGTTTATGGGGGGTGGTTGGGAATTCACCCCTCCACTTT. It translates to CASSLWGVVGNSPLHF.